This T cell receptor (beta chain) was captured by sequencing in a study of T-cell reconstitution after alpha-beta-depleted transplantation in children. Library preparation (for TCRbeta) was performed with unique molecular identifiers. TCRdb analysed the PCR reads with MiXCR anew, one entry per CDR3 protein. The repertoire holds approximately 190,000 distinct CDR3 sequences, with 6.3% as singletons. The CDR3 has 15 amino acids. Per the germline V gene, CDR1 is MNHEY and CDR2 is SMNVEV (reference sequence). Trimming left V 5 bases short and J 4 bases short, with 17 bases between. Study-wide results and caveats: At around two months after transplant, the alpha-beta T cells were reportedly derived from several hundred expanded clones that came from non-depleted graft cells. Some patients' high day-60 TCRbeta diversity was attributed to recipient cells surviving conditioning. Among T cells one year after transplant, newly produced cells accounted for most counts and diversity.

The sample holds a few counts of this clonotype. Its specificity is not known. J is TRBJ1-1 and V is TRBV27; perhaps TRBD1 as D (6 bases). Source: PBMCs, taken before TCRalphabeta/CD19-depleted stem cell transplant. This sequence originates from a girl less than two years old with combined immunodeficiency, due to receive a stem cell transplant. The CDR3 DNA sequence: TGTGCCAGCAGTCCCATTACAGGGATGAGCACTGAAGCTTTCTTT. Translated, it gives CASSPITGMSTEAFF.